Detailed here is one TCR beta chain. Repertoires were generated with immunoSEQ multiplex PCR, while TCRdb's copy carries only in-frame clones and drops some. The sample records about 120,000 clones, approximately 95% being singletons. The data originate from a study of T cell changes during pregnancy in multiple sclerosis. Germline lookup yields CDR1 SEHNR and CDR2 FQNEAQ (reference sequence). The CDR3 is made up of 13 amino acids. V lost 5 bases and J 8 bases, leaving 15 bases between the germline ends. Sequenced material: peripheral blood, taken before pregnancy. The V and J genes are TRBV7-9 and TRBJ1-2; D is perhaps TRBD1 (5 bases). The receptor was isolated from a female donor with multiple sclerosis, enrolled in a pregnancy study. DNA of the CDR3: TGTGCCAGCAGCGCGGACAAGGGCGGCGGCTACACCTTC. This translates into CASSADKGGGYTF.